This T cell receptor (beta chain) was observed in a study of blood T cell repertoires in COVID-19. Study summary: The analysed material was cDNA or gDNA that came from T cells, B-cell-depleted T cells, or PBMCs.

From germline, CDR1 is LNHDA and CDR2 SQIVND (reference sequence). The CDR3 is 13 amino acids. Trimming removed 1 base at V and 4 bases at J, with 7 bases between. Using immunoSEQ multiplex PCR, the repertoire was profiled, and TCRdb retains in-frame clones only, with some absent. Among some 290,000 clones listed, 86% were seen once. The Seattle site enrolled patients during active infection and followed them longitudinally. The receptor was isolated from a woman aged 30 to 39 with COVID-19, enrolled during active disease. Sequenced sample: peripheral blood. The rearrangement uses TRBV19 and TRBJ1-1; no firm D call. In DNA, the CDR3 is TGTGCCAGTAGTATAGTTTCGGGCACTGAAGCTTTCTTT. It yields the protein CASSIVSGTEAFF.